Given below is one TCR beta chain in context. Its matching antigen is unknown. The sample comes from a study of graft-versus-host responses after intestinal transplantation. Study context: Multivisceral, liver-intestinal, or isolated intestinal transplants were performed in recipients.

CDR1 is SGHRS and CDR2 is YFSETQ in the germline V gene. The CDR3 consists of 16 residues. The J segment lost 4 bases and the V segment lost 4 bases, leaving 9 bases of the junction unmatched. Processed graft tissue released its intraepithelial and lamina propria lymphocytes. General study findings and limits: GvH clones surfaced in recipient marrow, some emerging earlier in ileum or blood. High graft-versus-host to host-versus-graft clonal ratios were found in allografts of patients who had graft-donor T cell macrochimerism. The study associated peak circulating GvH clone levels with early post-transplant HvG declines.

Generated by immunoSEQ multiplex PCR, the TCRdb table keeps only in-frame clones and is missing some. The sample lists fewer than 20,000 clones, 65% to 85% occurring once. The chain links TRBV5-1 to TRBJ1-1, with 11 bases aligning to TRBD1. The sequencing used ileum tissue, collected roughly 450 days after intestinal transplant. This sequence originates from a human patient who received an intestinal transplant, so some T cells may come from the graft donor. CDR3 in DNA: TGCGCCAGCAGCCTCCGGGACAGGGGGAGGGGCACTGAAGCTTTCTTT. Protein product: CASSLRDRGRGTEAFF. Variable domain in full (rest from reference TRBV5-1 and TRBJ1-1): KAGVTQTPRYLIKTRGQQVTLSCSPISGHRSVSWYQQTPGQGLQFLFEYFSETQRNKGNFPGRFSGRQFSNSRSEMNVSTLELGDSALYLCASSLRDRGRGTEAFFGQGTRLTVV.